This section outlines one T cell receptor (beta chain) sequence together with its context. The CDR3 consists of 15 residues. Germline CDR1 is LGHNA and CDR2 is YSLEER. V lost 4 bases to trimming and J lost 2 bases; unmatched junction nucleotides: 6. Here immunoSEQ multiplex PCR was the method, and the copy in TCRdb shows in-frame clones only, minus some. The sample yields some 720,000 clones, roughly 90% seen once. This entry comes from a study of shared T cell receptors in the human thymus. These data also formed part of another study, on human thymus T cells. As that report states: Resected material from corrective heart surgery provided the thymus tissue analysed. Overlap was high between thymic repertoires from unrelated individuals, as reported in related research.

This receptor was obtained from a boy under two years old with a congenital heart defect. The sequenced sample consisted of thymocytes. The J gene is TRBJ2-7, the V gene TRBV4-3, with 9 bases fitting TRBD2. CDR3 in DNA: TGCGCCAGCAGCCTTAGGCGGGAGGGCCCCTACGAGCAGTACTTC. Translation gives CASSLRREGPYEQYF.